The 25 T cell receptor beta chains below all came from one sample that was sequenced in a study of patients and donors after allogeneic stem cell transplantation. MiXCR, applied by TCRdb to the RT-PCR reads, yields one record per CDR3 protein. The profile shows some 880,000 distinct CDR3 sequences, about a sixth of them singletons. The sample was blood, either unsorted or a sorted T cell fraction (not recorded which). These receptors were obtained from a human donor who was either an allogeneic HSCT recipient or a stem cell or donor lymphocyte infusion donor (not recorded which). It is not recorded whose cells these are; they may come from a transplant donor.

This clonotype has a handful of counts. The rearrangement uses TRBV7-9 and TRBJ1-6, with D unresolved. This CDR3 is 12 amino acids long. Trimming took off 5 bases at V and 8 bases at J, with 7 bases between the two ends. CDR1 and CDR2 (germline): SEHNR, FQNEAQ (reference sequence). The CDR3: CASSQVYSPLHF. For the CDR3, the DNA is TGTGCCAGCAGCCAGGTGTATTCACCCCTCCACTTT.

This clonotype was observed a handful of times. V usage is TRBV10-3 and J usage is TRBJ1-2, with TRBD1 identical over 7 bases. Germline V gene lookup returns CDR1 ENHRY and CDR2 SYGVKD. V shed 6 bases and J 8 bases; nucleotides not matched to a gene: 9. The CDR3 covers 13 residues. CDR3 sequence: CAISRGQEGGYTF. The CDR3 DNA reads TGTGCCATCAGCCGCGGACAGGAAGGCGGCTACACCTTC.

This clonotype was detected a few times. J is TRBJ2-7 and V is TRBV20-1; D is possibly TRBD2 (5 bases). Per the germline V gene, CDR1 is DFQATT and CDR2 is SNEGSKA (reference sequence). Trimming stripped 0 bases from V and 3 bases from J, with 15 bases between. CDR3 length equals 15 residues. The CDR3 DNA reads as TGCAGTGCTAGAGAAGGCAGCGGAACTTACTACGAGCAGTACTTC. Translating gives CSAREGSGTYYEQYF.

The chain has TRBV20-1 and TRBJ2-7; possibly TRBD2 for D (6 bases). The V gene lost 6 bases and the J gene lost 6 bases, with 24 bases spanning the gap. This CDR3 spans 15 amino acids. Per the germline V gene, CDR1 is DFQATT and CDR2 is SNEGSKA (reference sequence). CDR3: CSALGLPPAVSEQYF. In DNA form, the CDR3 reads TGCAGTGCATTGGGACTTCCCCCTGCAGTGTCCGAGCAGTACTTC.

This clonotype was detected only a few times. V and J are TRBV27 and TRBJ2-1, with D possibly matching TRBD2 (5 bases). Germline V CDR1 and CDR2: MNHEY, SMNVEV (reference sequence). CDR3 size: 15 residues. V was pared by 3 bases and J by 2 bases, with 11 bases between. CDR3 in amino acids: CASSFEGRAYNEQFF. The DNA for the CDR3 is TGTGCCAGCAGTTTTGAGGGTAGGGCCTACAATGAGCAGTTCTTC.

This clonotype has a handful of counts. This chain links TRBV28 with TRBJ2-7; D is tentatively TRBD1 or TRBD2 (5 bases each). V was clipped by 2 bases and J by 0 bases, with 17 bases between them. Germline V CDR1 and CDR2: MDHEN, SYDVKM. The CDR3 length is 17 residues. The CDR3 is CASSLRGIGGISYEQYF. Here the CDR3 DNA reads TGTGCCAGCAGTTTAAGGGGTATTGGGGGTATCTCCTACGAGCAGTACTTC.

This clonotype was observed a few times. DNA for the CDR3: TGTGCCAGCTCAGTTTCATGGGACAGGGGGCGATTTACCTACAATGAGCAGTTCTTC. Its protein is CASSVSWDRGRFTYNEQFF. The chain has TRBV12-3 or TRBV12-4 and TRBJ2-1; 12 bases map to TRBD1. V shed 8 bases and J 2 bases; nucleotides not matched to a gene: 16. The CDR3 is made up of 19 amino acids.

This clonotype came up a few times. The rearrangement joins TRBV5-1 to TRBJ2-1, with a tentative D call TRBD1 (6 bases). The CDR3 runs to 15 residues. Trimming left V 3 bases short and J 1 base short, with 11 bases between. CDR1 and CDR2 (germline): SGHRS, YFSETQ. The DNA for the CDR3 is TGCGCCAGCAGCTGGACAGAAAGATCCTACAATGAGCAGTTCTTC. As protein: CASSWTERSYNEQFF.

This clonotype occurred a few times. The V and J genes are TRBV15 and TRBJ2-5; weak D call: TRBD1 (6 bases). From germline, CDR1 is LNHNV and CDR2 YYDKDF (reference sequence). This CDR3 comprises 15 residues. Trimming stripped 3 bases from V and 0 bases from J, with 11 bases between. The CDR3 is CATSRSTGYQETQYF. The CDR3 bases are TGTGCCACCAGCAGGAGTACAGGGTACCAAGAGACCCAGTACTTC.

This clonotype was picked up a small number of times. The chain is built from TRBV2 and TRBJ2-3; no clear D. This CDR3 contains 12 residues. Germline lookup yields CDR1 SNHLY and CDR2 FYNNEI. V was clipped by 4 bases and J by 5 bases, with 7 bases between them. The CDR3 region is CASSVTRDTQYF. The CDR3 DNA sequence: TGTGCCAGCAGTGTGACGAGAGATACGCAGTATTTT.

CDR3 sequence reads: CAWTNDRTGPQHF. The CDR3 DNA reads as TGTGCCTGGACTAACGACAGGACCGGGCCCCAGCATTTT. The chain links TRBV30 to TRBJ1-5, with D possibly being TRBD1 (6 bases). Trimming shortened V by 4 bases and J by 9 bases, and 16 bases separated the two germline ends. The CDR3 is 13 amino acids. Per the germline V gene, CDR1 is GTSNPN and CDR2 is SVGIG (reference sequence).

This clonotype was detected ten times or more. The chain is built from TRBV12-3 or TRBV12-4 and TRBJ2-1; TRBD2 might be the D (6 bases). Trimming took off 6 bases at V and 3 bases at J, with 12 bases between the two ends. The CDR3 has 14 amino acids. The CDR3 is CASSPPGVYNEQFF. The CDR3 DNA reads TGTGCCAGCAGCCCACCGGGGGTCTACAATGAGCAGTTCTTC.

The rearrangement links TRBV6-5 to TRBJ2-1, with 8 bases identical to TRBD1. With 1 base clipped from V and 2 bases from J, the junction kept 7 bases outside the gene matches. The CDR3 length is 17 residues. Germline V gene data show CDR1 as MNHEY and CDR2 as SVGAGI. In DNA form, the CDR3 reads TGTGCCAGCAGTTACTGGGGGACAGGTAGCCCCTACAATGAGCAGTTCTTC. This codes for CASSYWGTGSPYNEQFF.

This clonotype has more than one count but fewer than ten. The chain couples TRBV30 to TRBJ2-1; D not certain. CDR3 length: 14 amino acids. With 7 bases removed from V and 0 bases from J, the gap between germline ends came to 13 bases. Germline values: CDR1 GTSNPN, CDR2 SVGIG (reference sequence). The CDR3 is CASTSQDSYNEQFF. The CDR3 DNA sequence: TGTGCCTCCACCAGTCAGGACTCCTACAATGAGCAGTTCTTC. The variable domain in full, with the rest retrieved from reference TRBV30 and TRBJ2-1, is SQTIHQWPATLVQPVGSPLSLECTVEGTSNPNLYWYRQAAGRGLQLLFYSVGIGQISSEVPQNLSASRPQDRQFILSSKKLLLSDSGFYLCASTSQDSYNEQFFGPGTRLTVL.

This clonotype came up once. The CDR3 loop reads CASSAGTVLGTQYF. The CDR3 DNA reads as TGTGCCAGCAGTGCCGGGACCGTCCTCGGGACCCAGTACTTC. The chain employs TRBV6-1 and TRBJ2-5; D may be TRBD1 or TRBD2 (5 bases each). Trimming took off 4 bases at V and 7 bases at J, with 16 bases between the two ends. This CDR3 spans 14 amino acids. CDR1 is MNHNS, CDR2 SASEGT, per germline.

This clonotype has only a few counts. CDR3 sequence reads: CSARGQVSNQPQHF. In DNA, the CDR3 is TGCAGTGCTAGAGGACAGGTTAGCAATCAGCCCCAGCATTTT. The genes are TRBV20-1 and TRBJ1-5; D possibly corresponds to TRBD1 (6 bases). Trimming took 1 base from V and 0 from J, leaving 7 bases between them. This CDR3 spans 14 amino acids. Germline V lookup: CDR1 DFQATT, CDR2 SNEGSKA (reference sequence).

This clonotype has a handful of counts. V is TRBV11-1 and J is TRBJ2-7; tentatively, D is TRBD2 (6 bases). The CDR3 is 12 residues long. The germline gives CDR1 SGHAT, CDR2 FQDESV (reference sequence). V was pared by 4 bases and J by 7 bases, with 11 bases between. CDR3: CASSSMGGEQYF. CDR3 nucleotides: TGTGCCAGCAGCTCCATGGGGGGTGAGCAGTACTTC. Using reference TRBV11-1 and TRBJ2-7 for the parts outside the CDR3, the full variable domain is EAEVAQSPRYKITEKSQAVAFWCDPISGHATLYWYRQILGQGPELLVQFQDESVVDDSQLPKDRFSAERLKGVDSTLKIQPAELGDSAMYLCASSSMGGEQYFGPGTRLTVT.

The rearrangement joins TRBV7-9 to TRBJ2-5; 11 nucleotides agree with TRBD2. The CDR3 is 17 amino acids. Germline CDR1 reads SEHNR; CDR2 reads FQNEAQ (reference sequence). Losses at the gene ends were 5 bases for V and 0 bases for J; bases not matched to a gene: 8. CDR3 in DNA: TGTGCCAGCAGCCGTAGCGGGGGGGCAAAGAACCAAGAGACCCAGTACTTC. This encodes CASSRSGGAKNQETQYF.

This clonotype turned up a few times. The gene calls are TRBV4-1 and TRBJ1-4; D remains ambiguous. Germline CDR1 MGHRA, CDR2 YSYEKL. The CDR3 runs 15 residues. V lost 6 bases and J lost 4, with 15 bases in between. CDR3 in DNA: TGCGCCAGCAGGGTACGCGAAGCCGTTAATGAAAAACTGTTTTTT. Its protein is CASRVREAVNEKLFF.

The chain combines TRBV29-1 with TRBJ2-1, with D hard to call. Germline V CDR1 and CDR2: SQVTM, ANQGSEA. With 2 bases removed from V and 2 bases from J, the gap between germline ends came to 7 bases. The CDR3 is 13 residues long. The DNA for the CDR3 is TGCAGCGTTGAAAAACAGCCCTACAATGAGCAGTTCTTC. Translated: CSVEKQPYNEQFF.

The chain joins TRBV20-1 to TRBJ2-7, with 7 bases matching TRBD2. This CDR3 has 15 residues. Germline V gene data show CDR1 as DFQATT and CDR2 as SNEGSKA (reference sequence). Trimming took 3 bases from V and 4 from J; bases not matched to a gene: 12. CDR3 nucleotide sequence: TGCAGTGCTAGCGTCCCGGGAGGACCTTCGTACGAGCAGTACTTC. Translation gives CSASVPGGPSYEQYF.

The chain joins TRBV5-1 to TRBJ2-3; TRBD1 agrees at 9 bases. This CDR3 region has 16 residues. Germline CDR1 is SGHRS and CDR2 is YFSETQ. The V and J ends lost 4 bases and 0 bases, in that order; junction bases with no gene match: 6. The CDR3 sequence is CASSEPGQGSTDTQYF. CDR3 coding DNA: TGCGCCAGCAGCGAGCCGGGACAGGGAAGCACAGATACGCAGTATTTT. Looking up the rest from reference TRBV5-1 and TRBJ2-3 gives the full variable domain: KAGVTQTPRYLIKTRGQQVTLSCSPISGHRSVSWYQQTPGQGLQFLFEYFSETQRNKGNFPGRFSGRQFSNSRSEMNVSTLELGDSALYLCASSEPGQGSTDTQYFGPGTRLTVL.

CDR3 DNA: TGTGCCAGCAGTGGACGGACAGGGGCCTACAATGAGCAGTTCTTC. This gives the protein CASSGRTGAYNEQFF. The V and J genes are TRBV2 and TRBJ2-1; TRBD1 aligns across 9 bases. V lost 4 bases and J lost 2; bases outside the gene matches: 3. This CDR3 contains 15 residues. Germline loops: CDR1 SNHLY, CDR2 FYNNEI.

This clonotype was seen a few times. V gene TRBV12-3 or TRBV12-4 combines with J gene TRBJ1-1; D is perhaps TRBD1 (6 bases). V was trimmed by 6 bases and J by 1 base, leaving 18 bases between them. This CDR3 is 16 amino acids long. CDR3 region: CASSLLRGRGNTEAFF. DNA of the CDR3: TGTGCCAGCAGCTTACTTAGGGGGAGGGGGAACACTGAAGCTTTCTTT.

This chain connects TRBV11-3 to TRBJ1-3, with D uncertain. Germline values: CDR1 SGHNT, CDR2 YENEEA. The CDR3 extends over 13 amino acids. V was shortened by 8 bases and J by 1 base, with 9 bases between the two germline ends. The CDR3 DNA sequence: TGTGCCAGCGAAAGCAGTTCTGGAAACACCATATATTTT. Protein: CASESSSGNTIYF.